What follows is one TCR beta chain and its context. In the authors' workflow: Quantification of nucleated cells was approximated via reference gene primer amplification. Method: immunoSEQ multiplex PCR; TCRdb's copy keeps in-frame clones and lacks some. V and J calls plus clone size are reproduced from that table; the DNA served to infer D and trimming. The sample holds about 110,000 clones; around 89% are singletons and the top ten take approximately 1.1%. The data were taken from a study of blood T cell repertoires in COVID-19. Study overall: The origin of the acute and convalescent COVID-19 samples was the United States, Italy and Spain. Sources were T cells, B-cell-depleted T cells, or PBMCs; the material itself was cDNA or gDNA.

The CDR3 is 17 amino acids. Germline CDR1 is MGHDK and CDR2 is SYGVNS. V gave up 4 bases and J gave up 4 bases; unmatched junction bases: 13. Source material: peripheral blood. The gene calls are TRBV25-1 and TRBJ1-3, with TRBD1 matching over 7 bases. The receptor was derived from a human donor in a cohort sampled during active COVID-19. CDR3 protein: CASSVIPGTAVGNTIYF. The CDR3 DNA follows: TGTGCCAGCAGTGTAATACCCGGGACAGCAGTCGGAAACACCATATATTTT. The full variable domain, with the rest looked up from reference TRBV25-1 and TRBJ1-3, is EADIYQTPRYLVIGTGKKITLECSQTMGHDKMYWYQQDPGMELHLIHYSYGVNSTEKGDLSSESTVSRIRTEHFPLTLESARPSHTSQYLCASSVIPGTAVGNTIYFGEGSWLTVV.